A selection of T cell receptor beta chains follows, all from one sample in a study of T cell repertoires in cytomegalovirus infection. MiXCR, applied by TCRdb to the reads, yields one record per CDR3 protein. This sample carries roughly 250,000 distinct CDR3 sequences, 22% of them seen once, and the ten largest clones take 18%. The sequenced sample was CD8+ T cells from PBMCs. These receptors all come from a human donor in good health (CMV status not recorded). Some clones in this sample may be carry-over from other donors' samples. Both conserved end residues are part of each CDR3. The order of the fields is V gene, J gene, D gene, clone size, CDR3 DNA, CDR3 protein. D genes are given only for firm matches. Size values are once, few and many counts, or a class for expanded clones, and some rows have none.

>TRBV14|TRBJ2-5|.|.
TGTGCCAGCAGCCAAGATTTTACATACCAAGAGACCCAGTACTTC
CASSQDFTYQETQYF
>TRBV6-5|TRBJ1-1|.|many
TGTGCCAGCAGTTACGGGGGGAACACTGAAGCTTTCTTT
CASSYGGNTEAFF
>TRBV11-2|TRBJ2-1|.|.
TGTGCCAGCAGCTTTAAAAATGAGCAGTTCTTC
CASSFKNEQFF
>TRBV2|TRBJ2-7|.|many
TGTGCCAGCCAGGGGACTGCCTACGAGCAGTACTTC
CASQGTAYEQYF
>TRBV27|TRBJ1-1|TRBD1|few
TGTGCCAGCAGTGACAGGGGCCCAAAGGGGTTTGAAGCTTTCTTT
CASSDRGPKGFEAFF
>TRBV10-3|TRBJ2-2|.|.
TGTGCCATCAGTGCGCCGAAAACCGGGGAGCTGTTTTTT
CAISAPKTGELFF
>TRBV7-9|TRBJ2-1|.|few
TGTGCCAGCAGCCTCACTTCTGCGGCTTTGGATGAGCAGTTCTTC
CASSLTSAALDEQFF
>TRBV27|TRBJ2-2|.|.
TGTGCCAGCAGTCCCCGACAGGATAGCACCGGGGAGCTGTTTTTT
CASSPRQDSTGELFF
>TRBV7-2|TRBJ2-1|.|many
TGTGCCAGCAGCGGGGGATCGTCCCCACTAAATGAGCAGTTCTTC
CASSGGSSPLNEQFF
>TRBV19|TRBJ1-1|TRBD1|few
TGTGCCAGTAGTATAGACCCGCGGGGACAGGGGGCTTATGGCACTGAAGCTTTCTTT
CASSIDPRGQGAYGTEAFF
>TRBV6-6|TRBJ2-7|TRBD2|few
TGTGCCAGCAGTACAACTAGCGGGGGTGGGGAGCAGTACTTC
CASSTTSGGGEQYF
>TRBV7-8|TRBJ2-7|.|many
TGTGCCAGCAGTGGGCGCGTGGCTGACGAGCAGTACTTC
CASSGRVADEQYF
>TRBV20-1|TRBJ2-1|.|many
TGCAGTGCTGGGGACGGGGAGTCCTACAATGAGCAGTTCTTC
CSAGDGESYNEQFF
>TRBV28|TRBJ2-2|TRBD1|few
TGTGCCAGCAGTCACCGGGACAGGGGGACCGGGGAGCTGTTTTTT
CASSHRDRGTGELFF
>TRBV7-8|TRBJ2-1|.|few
TGTGCCAGCAGCGCCGACAGGTTACGGCAGTTCTTC
CASSADRLRQFF
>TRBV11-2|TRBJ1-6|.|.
TGTGCCAGCAGCTTAAGTTATCCGAGCTCCTATAATTCACCCCTCCACTTT
CASSLSYPSSYNSPLHF
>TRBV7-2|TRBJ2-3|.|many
TGTGCCAGCAGTTACGCCTCAGATACGCAGTATTTT
CASSYASDTQYF
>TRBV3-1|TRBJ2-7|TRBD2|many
TGTGCCAGCAGCCAAGGACTAGCGGGGCCGGACTACGAGCAGTACTTC
CASSQGLAGPDYEQYF
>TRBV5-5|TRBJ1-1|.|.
TGTGCCAGCAGCTTGGCGGTCACTGAAGCTTTCTTT
CASSLAVTEAFF
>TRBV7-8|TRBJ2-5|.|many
TGTGCCAGCAGCCCCTGGGACTCCTGGGCCCAAGAGACCCAGTACTTC
CASSPWDSWAQETQYF
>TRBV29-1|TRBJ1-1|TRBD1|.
TGCAGCGTCCGGGACAGAATGAACACTGAAGCTTTCTTT
CSVRDRMNTEAFF
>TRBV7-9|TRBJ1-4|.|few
TGTGCCAGCAGCCTCTACCCGGGGGGTAATGAAAAACTGTTTTTT
CASSLYPGGNEKLFF
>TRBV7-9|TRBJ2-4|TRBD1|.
TGTGCCAGCAGCCCGGTGACAGGGTTAGCCAAAAACATTCAGTACTTC
CASSPVTGLAKNIQYF
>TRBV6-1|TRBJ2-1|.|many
TGTGCCGCGCCGGCTAGCGCGTTCTACAATGAGCAGTTCTTC
CAAPASAFYNEQFF
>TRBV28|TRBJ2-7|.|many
TGTGCCAGCAGTTTCGATCCCCTGGGAGAGCAGTACTTC
CASSFDPLGEQYF
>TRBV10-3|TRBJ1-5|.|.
TGTGCCATCAGCCAGGAAAACAATCAGCCCCAGCATTTT
CAISQENNQPQHF
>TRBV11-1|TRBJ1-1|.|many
TGTGCCAGCAGCTCCTCAGGGGCTCCGGCAGCTGAAGCTTTCTTT
CASSSSGAPAAEAFF
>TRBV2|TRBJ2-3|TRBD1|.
TGTGCCAGCAGTGAAGGACAGGGTACAGATACGCAGTATTTT
CASSEGQGTDTQYF
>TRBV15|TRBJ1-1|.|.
TGTGCCACCAGCTCCTACATGAACACTGAAGCTTTCTTT
CATSSYMNTEAFF
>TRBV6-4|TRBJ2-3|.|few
TGTGCCAGCAGTGACTCAACGTTAGCAGATACGCAGTATTTT
CASSDSTLADTQYF
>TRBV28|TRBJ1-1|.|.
TGTGCCAGCAGATATGGGGGTGAAGCTTTCTTT
CASRYGGEAFF
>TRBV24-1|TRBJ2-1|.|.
TGTGCCACCAGTTCCTCGGAGGGGGCAGCCTACAATGAGCAGTTCTTC
CATSSSEGAAYNEQFF
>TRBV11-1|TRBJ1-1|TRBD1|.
TGTGCCAGCAGCCAGGCTTCCGGGACAGGATTCATGAACACTGAAGCTTTCTTT
CASSQASGTGFMNTEAFF
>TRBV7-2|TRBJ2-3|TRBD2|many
TGTGCCAGCAGCTTAGCTTTAGGACTAGCGACAGATACGCAGTATTTT
CASSLALGLATDTQYF
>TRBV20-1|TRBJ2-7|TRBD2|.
TGCAGTGCTAGAGGGGCTAGCGGGGCCTACGAGCAGTACTTC
CSARGASGAYEQYF
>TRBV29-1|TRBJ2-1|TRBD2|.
TGCAGCGGGACGGGGGGTCCACGGAATACCTACAATGAGCAGTTCTTC
CSGTGGPRNTYNEQFF
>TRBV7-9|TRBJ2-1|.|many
TGTGCCAGCAGCTTAGTTGACCCATCCTACAATGAGCAGTTCTTC
CASSLVDPSYNEQFF
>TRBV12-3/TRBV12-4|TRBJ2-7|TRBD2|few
TGTGCCAGCAGCCCAACTAGCGGGGGGTATTACGAGCAGTACTTC
CASSPTSGGYYEQYF
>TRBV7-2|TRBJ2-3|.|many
TGTGCCAGCAGCTCCCTCTCGAGGATTTCGGGCGCAGATACGCAGTATTTT
CASSSLSRISGADTQYF
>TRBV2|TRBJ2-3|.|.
TGTGCCAGCAGTCGCCTGGCGGCCCCAGATACGCAGTATTTT
CASSRLAAPDTQYF
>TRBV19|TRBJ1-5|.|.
TGTGCCAGTAGTAGCCGCAGTCCGAGCAATCAGCCCCAGCATTTT
CASSSRSPSNQPQHF
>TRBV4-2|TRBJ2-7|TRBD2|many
TGTGCCAGCAGCCAAGTTGCACTAGCGTCCTACGAGCAGTACTTC
CASSQVALASYEQYF
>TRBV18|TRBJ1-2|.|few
TGTGCCAGCTCACGGCCAGGTTTTAACTATGGCTACACCTTC
CASSRPGFNYGYTF
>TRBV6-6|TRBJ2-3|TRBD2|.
TGTGCCAGCAGAACACTAGCGGATCGCACAGATACGCAGTATTTT
CASRTLADRTDTQYF
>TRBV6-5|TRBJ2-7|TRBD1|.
TGTGCCAGCAGTTACCTTTTCCGGGGGGACAGGGGCCCCTACGAGCAGTACTTC
CASSYLFRGDRGPYEQYF
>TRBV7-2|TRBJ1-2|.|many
TGTGCCAGCAACATTATCAGGGTTAACTATGGCTACACCTTC
CASNIIRVNYGYTF
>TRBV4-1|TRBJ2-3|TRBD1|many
TGCGCCAGCAGCCAATCCGGGACAGGGGGAGGAGATACGCAGTATTTT
CASSQSGTGGGDTQYF
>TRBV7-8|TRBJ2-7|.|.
TGTGCCAGCAGCCCCACCGGACTCGGAGACGAGCAGTACTTC
CASSPTGLGDEQYF
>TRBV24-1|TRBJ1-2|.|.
TGTGCCACCAGTGATACAGGGTTCTATGGCTACACCTTC
CATSDTGFYGYTF